This is a list of T cell receptor beta chains from one sample in a study of early T cells in non-severe SARS-CoV-2 infection. A single record per CDR3 protein comes from TCRdb applying MiXCR to the 5' RACE reads. The sample holds 46,000 or so distinct CDR3 sequences, roughly 7% seen once. The sample comprised whole blood. These receptors were collected from an adult who was a healthcare worker with PCR-confirmed SARS-CoV-2 infection or an uninfected control (not recorded which). The CDR3 runs from the conserved cysteine through the conserved F or W. The D gene is left open where the match is weak. Expanded clones get a size class; other rows say once, few or many, or leave the size out.

clone size	D gene	V gene	CDR3 length	CDR3 protein
.	TRBD1	TRBV27	14	CASSRDRETSPLHF
few	.	TRBV5-1	15	CASSLGGARTGELFF
few	TRBD1	TRBV7-2	15	CASSLEGQGLSEQYF
.	TRBD1	TRBV29-1	11	CSVGGGGGYTF
few	.	TRBV2	16	CASRVGEGSITGELFF
.	TRBD2	TRBV6-2/TRBV6-3	15	CASSPWTSAGNEQFF
many	.	TRBV3-1	14	CASSQAQGQDTQYF
few	.	TRBV4-2	17	CASSQDDEGPSTDTQYF
.	TRBD1	TRBV20-1	12	CSARRTGDEQFF
many	.	TRBV5-1	15	CASSLTGPGTDTQYF
many	.	TRBV24-1	13	CATSDLWGREQFF
many	.	TRBV2	13	CASSGSDYNEQFF
many	.	TRBV7-9	15	CAIPREGSWNTEAFF
many	.	TRBV15	15	CATSRELQGRGELFF
many	.	TRBV28	16	CASSFSIGHLDYEQYF
.	TRBD1	TRBV24-1	16	CATSDPPGQGLETQYF
few	.	TRBV28	13	CASSPGHSYEQYF
.	TRBD2	TRBV27	17	CASSLSPSGGAEDTQYF
.	.	TRBV7-9	12	CASSHGENIQYF
.	TRBD1	TRBV11-2	14	CASSFSTGTRVLTF
many	.	TRBV10-3	15	CAISESRGAFHEQYF
.	TRBD1	TRBV18	15	CASSQGQGGYNEQFF
.	TRBD1	TRBV13	15	CASSPAGTGPREQYF
many	TRBD2	TRBV28	13	CATGRGEGNEQFF
many	.	TRBV18	14	CASSPRSTEGTQYF
few	.	TRBV7-9	14	CASSLENSNTEAFF
many	.	TRBV19	16	CASSMKWSSMRQPQHF